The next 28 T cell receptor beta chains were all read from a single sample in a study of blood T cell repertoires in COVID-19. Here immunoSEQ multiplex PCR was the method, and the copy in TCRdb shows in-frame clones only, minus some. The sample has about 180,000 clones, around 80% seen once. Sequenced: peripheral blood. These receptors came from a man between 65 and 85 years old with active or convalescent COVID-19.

The CDR3 coding sequence is TGCGCCAGCAGCCAAGACACACAGACAGGAAACTATGGCTACACCTTC. Protein sequence: CASSQDTQTGNYGYTF. The chain joins TRBV4-1 to TRBJ1-2; perhaps TRBD1 as D (6 bases). CDR1 is MGHRA, CDR2 YSYEKL, per germline. The CDR3 length is 16 residues. With 0 bases removed from V and 2 bases from J, the gap between germline ends came to 13 bases.

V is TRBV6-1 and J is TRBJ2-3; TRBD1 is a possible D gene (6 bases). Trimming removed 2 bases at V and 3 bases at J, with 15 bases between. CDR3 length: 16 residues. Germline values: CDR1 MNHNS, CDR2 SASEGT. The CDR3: CASSETPGEMTDTQYF. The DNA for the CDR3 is TGTGCCAGCAGTGAAACCCCAGGGGAGATGACAGATACGCAGTATTTT.

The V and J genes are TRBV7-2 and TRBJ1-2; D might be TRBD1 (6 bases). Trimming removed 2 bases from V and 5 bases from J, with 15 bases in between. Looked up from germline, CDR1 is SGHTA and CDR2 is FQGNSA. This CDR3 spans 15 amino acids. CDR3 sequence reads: CASSLQSTGAYGYTF. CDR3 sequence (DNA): TGTGCCAGCAGCTTACAGTCGACAGGAGCTTATGGCTACACCTTC.

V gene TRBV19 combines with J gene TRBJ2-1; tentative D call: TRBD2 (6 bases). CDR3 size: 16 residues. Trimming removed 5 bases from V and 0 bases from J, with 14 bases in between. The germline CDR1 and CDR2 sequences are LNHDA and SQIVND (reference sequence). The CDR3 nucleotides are TGTGCCAGTAGTGGGCCGGGACTTCGCTCCTACAATGAGCAGTTCTTC. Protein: CASSGPGLRSYNEQFF.

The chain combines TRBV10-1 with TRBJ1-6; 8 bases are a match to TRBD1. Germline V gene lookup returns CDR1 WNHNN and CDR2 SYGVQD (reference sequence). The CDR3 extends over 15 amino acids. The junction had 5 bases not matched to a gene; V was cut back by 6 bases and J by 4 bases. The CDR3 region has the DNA TGCGCCAGCAGGCCTGGACAGGGTTATAATTCACCCCTCCACTTT. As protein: CASRPGQGYNSPLHF.

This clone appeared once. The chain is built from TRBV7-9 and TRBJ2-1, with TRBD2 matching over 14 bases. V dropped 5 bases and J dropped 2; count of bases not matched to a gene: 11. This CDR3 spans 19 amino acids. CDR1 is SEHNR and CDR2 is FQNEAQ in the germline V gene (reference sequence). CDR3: CASSPLGLAGGTAYNEQFF. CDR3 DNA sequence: TGTGCCAGCAGCCCTCTAGGACTAGCGGGAGGAACCGCCTACAATGAGCAGTTCTTC.

CDR3 sequence (DNA): TGCGCCAGCAGTCCGTCCTGGGCGGGCGAGGGGGATGAGCAGTTCTTC. It is translated as CASSPSWAGEGDEQFF. This chain joins TRBV10-1 and TRBJ2-1, with a weak D call TRBD1 (6 bases). Trimming stripped 5 bases from V and 8 bases from J, with 22 bases between. The CDR3 has 16 amino acids. The germline V gene encodes CDR1 WNHNN and CDR2 SYGVQD (reference sequence).

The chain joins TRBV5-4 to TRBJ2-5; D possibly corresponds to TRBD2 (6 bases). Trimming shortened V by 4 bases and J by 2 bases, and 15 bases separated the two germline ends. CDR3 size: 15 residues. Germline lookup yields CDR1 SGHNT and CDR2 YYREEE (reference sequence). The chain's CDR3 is CASSPGLSGQETQYF. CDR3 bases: TGTGCCAGCAGCCCGGGGCTTAGCGGACAAGAGACCCAGTACTTC.

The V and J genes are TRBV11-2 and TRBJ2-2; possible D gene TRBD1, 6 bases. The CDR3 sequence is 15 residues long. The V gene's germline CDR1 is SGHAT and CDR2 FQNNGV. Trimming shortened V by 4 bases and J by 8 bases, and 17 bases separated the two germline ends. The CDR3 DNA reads TGTGCCAGCAGCTCAAAAGCAGGGGCTCAAGGGGAGCTGTTTTTT. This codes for CASSSKAGAQGELFF.

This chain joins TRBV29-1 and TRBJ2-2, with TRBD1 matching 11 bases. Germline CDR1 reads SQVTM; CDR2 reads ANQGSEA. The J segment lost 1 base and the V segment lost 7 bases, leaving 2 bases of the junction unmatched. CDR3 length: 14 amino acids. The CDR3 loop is CSADRGQNTGELFF. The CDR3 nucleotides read TGCAGCGCGGACAGGGGGCAGAACACCGGGGAGCTGTTTTTT.

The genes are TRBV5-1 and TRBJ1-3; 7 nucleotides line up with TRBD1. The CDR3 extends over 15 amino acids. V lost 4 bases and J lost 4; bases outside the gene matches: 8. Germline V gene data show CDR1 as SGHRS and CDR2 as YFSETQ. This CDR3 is CASSPGGPAGNTIYF. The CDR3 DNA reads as TGCGCCAGCAGCCCAGGGGGGCCAGCAGGAAACACCATATATTTT.

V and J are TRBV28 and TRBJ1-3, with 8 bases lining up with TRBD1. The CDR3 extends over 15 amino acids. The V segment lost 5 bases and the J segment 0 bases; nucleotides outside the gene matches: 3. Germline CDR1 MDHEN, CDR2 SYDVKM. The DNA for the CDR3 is TGTGCCAGCAGTCCCGGACAGGGCTCTGGAAACACCATATATTTT. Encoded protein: CASSPGQGSGNTIYF.

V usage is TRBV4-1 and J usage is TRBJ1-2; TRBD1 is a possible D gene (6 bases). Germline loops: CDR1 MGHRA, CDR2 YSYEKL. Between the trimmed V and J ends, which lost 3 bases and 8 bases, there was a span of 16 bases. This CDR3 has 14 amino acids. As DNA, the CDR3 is TGCGCCAGCAGCCAGGCAGGGGTTTGGGGCGGCTACACCTTC. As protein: CASSQAGVWGGYTF.

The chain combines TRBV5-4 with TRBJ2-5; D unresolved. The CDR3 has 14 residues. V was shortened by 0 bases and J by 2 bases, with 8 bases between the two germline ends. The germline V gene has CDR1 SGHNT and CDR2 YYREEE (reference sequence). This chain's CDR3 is CASSLVGLQETQYF. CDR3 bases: TGTGCCAGCAGCTTGGTTGGCTTACAAGAGACCCAGTACTTC. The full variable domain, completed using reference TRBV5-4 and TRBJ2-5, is ETGVTQSPTHLIKTRGQQVTLRCSSQSGHNTVSWYQQALGQGPQFIFQYYREEENGRGNFPPRFSGLQFPNYSSELNVNALELDDSALYLCASSLVGLQETQYFGPGTRLLVL.

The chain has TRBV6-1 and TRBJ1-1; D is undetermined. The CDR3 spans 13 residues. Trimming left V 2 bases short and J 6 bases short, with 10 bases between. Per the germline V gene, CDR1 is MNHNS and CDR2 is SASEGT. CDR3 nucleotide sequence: TGTGCCAGCAGTGAAATCTATGACTCTGAAGCTTTCTTT. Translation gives CASSEIYDSEAFF.

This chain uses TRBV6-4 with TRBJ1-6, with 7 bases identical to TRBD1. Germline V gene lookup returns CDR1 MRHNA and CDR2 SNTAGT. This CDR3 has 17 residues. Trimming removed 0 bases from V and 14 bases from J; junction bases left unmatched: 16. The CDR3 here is CASSDSGRTGPRVTLHF. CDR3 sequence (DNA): TGTGCCAGCAGTGACTCAGGTAGGACAGGCCCAAGAGTGACCCTCCACTTT.

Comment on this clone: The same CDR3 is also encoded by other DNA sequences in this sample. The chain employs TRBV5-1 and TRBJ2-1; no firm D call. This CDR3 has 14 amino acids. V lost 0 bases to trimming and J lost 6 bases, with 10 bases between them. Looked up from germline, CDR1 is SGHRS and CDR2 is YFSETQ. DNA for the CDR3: TGCGCCAGCAGCTTGGGTACGGGTGGCAATGAGCAGTTCTTC. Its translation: CASSLGTGGNEQFF.

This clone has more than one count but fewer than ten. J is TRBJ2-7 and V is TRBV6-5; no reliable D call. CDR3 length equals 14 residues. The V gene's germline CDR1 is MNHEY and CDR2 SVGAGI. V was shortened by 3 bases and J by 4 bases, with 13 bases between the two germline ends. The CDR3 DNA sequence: TGTGCCAGCAGTTATAGAGGTTTTCGGTACGAGCAGTACTTC. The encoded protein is CASSYRGFRYEQYF.

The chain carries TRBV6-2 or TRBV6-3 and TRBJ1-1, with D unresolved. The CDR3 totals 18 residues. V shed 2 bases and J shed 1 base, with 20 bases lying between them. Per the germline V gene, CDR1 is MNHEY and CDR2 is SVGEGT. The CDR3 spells CASSYNVNVWSGNTEAFF. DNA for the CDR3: TGTGCCAGCAGTTACAATGTTAACGTGTGGAGTGGGAACACTGAAGCTTTCTTT.

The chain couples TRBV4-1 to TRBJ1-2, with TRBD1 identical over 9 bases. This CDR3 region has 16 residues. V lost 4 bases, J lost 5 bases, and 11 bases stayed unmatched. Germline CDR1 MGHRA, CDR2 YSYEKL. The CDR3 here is CASSPRDRVARYGYTF. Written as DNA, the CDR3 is TGCGCCAGCAGCCCCCGGGACAGGGTGGCTCGGTATGGCTACACCTTC.

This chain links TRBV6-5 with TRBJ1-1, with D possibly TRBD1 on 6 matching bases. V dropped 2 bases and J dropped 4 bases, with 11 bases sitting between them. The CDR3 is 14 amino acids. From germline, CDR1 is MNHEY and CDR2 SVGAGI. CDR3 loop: CASSYQNRVTEAFF. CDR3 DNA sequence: TGTGCCAGCAGTTACCAGAACAGGGTCACTGAAGCTTTCTTT.

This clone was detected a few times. The CDR3 coding sequence is TGTGCCAGCAGCTTAGTTTGGGGAGCGGATCAGCCCCAGCATTTT. Amino acids: CASSLVWGADQPQHF. The V and J genes are TRBV7-8 and TRBJ1-5; the D is unclear. The ends were cut back, 1 base at V and 5 bases at J, with 12 bases in the middle. This CDR3 has 15 residues. From germline, CDR1 is SGHVS and CDR2 FQNEAQ.

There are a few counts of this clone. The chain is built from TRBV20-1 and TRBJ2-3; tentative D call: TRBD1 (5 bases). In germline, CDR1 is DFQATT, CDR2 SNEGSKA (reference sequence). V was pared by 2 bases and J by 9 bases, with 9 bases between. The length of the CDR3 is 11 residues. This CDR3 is CSARQGETQYF. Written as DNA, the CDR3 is TGCAGTGCTAGACAGGGTGAGACGCAGTATTTT.

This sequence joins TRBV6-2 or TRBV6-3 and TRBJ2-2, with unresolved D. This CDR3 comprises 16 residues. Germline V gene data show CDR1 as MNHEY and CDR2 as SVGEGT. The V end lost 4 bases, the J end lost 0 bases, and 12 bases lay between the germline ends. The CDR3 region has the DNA TGTGCCAGCAGTTGGAGATTTGCAGCGAACACCGGGGAGCTGTTTTTT. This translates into CASSWRFAANTGELFF.

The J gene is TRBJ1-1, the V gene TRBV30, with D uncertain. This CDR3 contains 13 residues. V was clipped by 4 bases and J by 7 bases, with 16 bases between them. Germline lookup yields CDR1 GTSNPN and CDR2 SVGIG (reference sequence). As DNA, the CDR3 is TGTGCCTGGACTCAACCGGTTGCCCTTGAAGCTTTCTTT. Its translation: CAWTQPVALEAFF.

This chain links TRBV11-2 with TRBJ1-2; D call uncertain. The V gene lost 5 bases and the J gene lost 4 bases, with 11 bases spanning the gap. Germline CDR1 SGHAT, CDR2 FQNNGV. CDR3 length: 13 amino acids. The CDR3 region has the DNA TGTGCCAGCAGCCCCAACGGGGTCTATGGCTACACCTTC. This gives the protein CASSPNGVYGYTF.

The CDR3 nucleotides read TGTGCCAGCAGAGCTTCCGGGACAGGAGCCTACGAGCAGTACTTC. Encoded protein: CASRASGTGAYEQYF. The chain is built from TRBV6-5 and TRBJ2-7; TRBD1 matches 8 bases. The CDR3 is made up of 15 amino acids. V gave up 6 bases and J gave up 2 bases; unmatched junction bases: 9. CDR1 and CDR2 from the germline V gene are MNHEY and SVGAGI.

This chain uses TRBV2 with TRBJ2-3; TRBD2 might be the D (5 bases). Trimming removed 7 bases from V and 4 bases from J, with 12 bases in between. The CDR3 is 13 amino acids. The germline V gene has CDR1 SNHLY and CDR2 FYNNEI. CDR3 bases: TGTGCCAGCACGGGATATTCGGCAGATACGCAGTATTTT. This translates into CASTGYSADTQYF.